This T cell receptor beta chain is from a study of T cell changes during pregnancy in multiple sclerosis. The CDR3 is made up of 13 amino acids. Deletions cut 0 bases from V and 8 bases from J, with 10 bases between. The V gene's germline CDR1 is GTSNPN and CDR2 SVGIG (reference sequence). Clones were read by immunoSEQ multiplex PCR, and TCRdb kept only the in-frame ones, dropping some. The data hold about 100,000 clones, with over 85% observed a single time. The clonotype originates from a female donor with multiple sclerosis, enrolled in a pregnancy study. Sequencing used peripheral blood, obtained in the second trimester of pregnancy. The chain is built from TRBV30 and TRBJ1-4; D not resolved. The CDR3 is CAWSVLEGEKLFF. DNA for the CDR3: TGTGCCTGGAGTGTACTGGAGGGAGAAAAACTGTTTTTT.